This T cell receptor beta chain was observed in a study of vaccination and CD4 T cells after COVID-19. Sequenced with the Oncomine TCR Beta short-read assay was DNA taken from cultured CD4+ T cells. TCRdb itself ran the PCR reads through MiXCR, one entry per CDR3 protein. The table records about 3,500 distinct CDR3 sequences, about 20% of them present only once. The CDR3 is 11 residues long. V was clipped by 5 bases and J by 7 bases, with 6 bases between them. Germline CDR1 is LNHDA and CDR2 is SQIVND (reference sequence). Specified treatment: roughly nine-day PBMC culture with coronavirus spike peptide pools or control peptides (ViraFEST assay). In the case of this clonotype: The antigen is undetermined.

The sample comprised CD4+ T cells from blood, cultured in vitro. The clonotype originates from a human donor who had recovered from COVID-19. The chain uses TRBV19 and TRBJ2-1; D unclear. The CDR3 sequence: CASSSRNEQFF. The CDR3 region has the DNA TGTGCCAGTAGTTCGCGTAATGAGCAGTTCTTC.